The clone carrying this T cell receptor (beta chain) appeared a few times. Antigen specificity is unknown. The sample belongs to a study of T cell repertoires in cytomegalovirus infection. General study points: There were HLA-C-restricted CMV-specific TCR beta clonotypes dominating the ex vivo response.

MiXCR, applied by TCRdb to the reads, yields one record per CDR3 protein. The sample yields under 450,000 distinct CDR3 sequences, about 35% seen once. Looked up from germline, CDR1 is SEHNR and CDR2 is FQNEAQ (reference sequence). This CDR3 contains 16 residues. With 3 bases clipped from V and 5 bases from J, the junction kept 10 bases outside the gene matches. The sequence came from a human donor in good health (CMV status not recorded). Some clones in this sample may be carry-over from other donors' samples. The V gene is TRBV7-9, the J gene TRBJ2-4; 7 nucleotides line up with TRBD1. The source material was cultured PBMCs, sampled from culture after CMV antigen stimulation. The CDR3 loop is CASSFPSGGNENIQYF. The CDR3 DNA is TGTGCCAGCAGCTTCCCATCAGGGGGTAACGAAAACATTCAGTACTTC. Supplemented by reference TRBV7-9 and TRBJ2-4, the full variable domain reads DTGVSQNPRHKITKRGQNVTFRCDPISEHNRLYWYRQTLGQGPEFLTYFQNEAQLEKSRLLSDRFSAERPKGSFSTLEIQRTEQGDSAMYLCASSFPSGGNENIQYFGAGTRLSVL.